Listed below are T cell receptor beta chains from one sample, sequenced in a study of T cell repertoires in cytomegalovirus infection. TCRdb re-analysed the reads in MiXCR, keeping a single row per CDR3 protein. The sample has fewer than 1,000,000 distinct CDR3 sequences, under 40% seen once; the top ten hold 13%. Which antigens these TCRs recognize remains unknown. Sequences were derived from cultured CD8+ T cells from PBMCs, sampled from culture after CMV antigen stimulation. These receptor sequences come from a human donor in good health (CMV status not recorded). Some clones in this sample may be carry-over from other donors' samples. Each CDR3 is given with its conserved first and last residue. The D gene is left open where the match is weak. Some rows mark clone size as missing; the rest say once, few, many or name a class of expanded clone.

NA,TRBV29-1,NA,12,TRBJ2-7,TGCAGCGTTGAAGGACAGGCCTACGAGCAGTACTTC,CSVEGQAYEQYF
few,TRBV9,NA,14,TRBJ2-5,TGTGCCAGCAGCGTAGCTGGCCTCCAAGAGACCCAGTACTTC,CASSVAGLQETQYF
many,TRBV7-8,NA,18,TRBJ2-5,TGTGCCAGCAGGATTACGGGAGTCACACAATGGATCCAAGAGACCCAGTACTTC,CASRITGVTQWIQETQYF
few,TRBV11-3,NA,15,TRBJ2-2,TGTGCCAGCAACGTACGGACCGTACCCACCGGGGAGCTGTTTTTT,CASNVRTVPTGELFF
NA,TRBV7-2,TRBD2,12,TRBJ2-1,TGTGCCACCCTAGCGGGGGCCAATGAGCAGTTCTTC,CATLAGANEQFF
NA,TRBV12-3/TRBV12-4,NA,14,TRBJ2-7,TGTGCCAGCAGTTTAAGGCCAGCCTCCTACGAGCAGTACTTC,CASSLRPASYEQYF
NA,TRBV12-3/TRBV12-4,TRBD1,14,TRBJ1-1,TGTGTCAGCAGTTGGGACAGTGGGAACACTGAAGCTTTCTTT,CVSSWDSGNTEAFF
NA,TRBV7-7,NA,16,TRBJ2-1,TGTGCTAGCAGCTTAACCTTGGGGGGGGCTTGGAATGAGCAGTTCTTC,CASSLTLGGAWNEQFF
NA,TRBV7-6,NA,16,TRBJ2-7,TGTGCCAGCAGCTCTAATAGCGGCCTTGATTCCTACGAGCAGTACTTC,CASSSNSGLDSYEQYF
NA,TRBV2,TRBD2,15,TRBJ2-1,TGTGCCAGCAGGACTAGCAACCCTTCCTACAATGAGCAGTTCTTC,CASRTSNPSYNEQFF
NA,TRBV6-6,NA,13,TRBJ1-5,TGTGCCAGCAGTTACGTTGAGGGGCAGCCCCAGCATTTT,CASSYVEGQPQHF
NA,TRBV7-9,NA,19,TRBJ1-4,TGTGCCAGCAGCTTAGGCGAGAGGCTCCCCTTGGGCGCTAATGAAAAACTGTTTTTT,CASSLGERLPLGANEKLFF
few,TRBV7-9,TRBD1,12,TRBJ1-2,TGTGCCAGCACTCGACAGGGGGTTGGCTACACCTTC,CASTRQGVGYTF
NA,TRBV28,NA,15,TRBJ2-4,TGTGCCAGCATTCCCCACGGGTCTCCCAAAAACATTCAGTACTTC,CASIPHGSPKNIQYF
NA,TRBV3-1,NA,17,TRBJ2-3,TGTGCCAGCAGCCAAGATCCAGGACAAGTTTGGACAGATACGCAGTATTTT,CASSQDPGQVWTDTQYF
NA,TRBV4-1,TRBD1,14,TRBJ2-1,TGCGCCAGCAGCCAAGGGACAGGGGTTGATGAGCAGTTCTTC,CASSQGTGVDEQFF
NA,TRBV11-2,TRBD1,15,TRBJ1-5,TGTGCCAACAGCTTAGGAGGGGGCGGCCATCAGCCCCAGCATTTT,CANSLGGGGHQPQHF
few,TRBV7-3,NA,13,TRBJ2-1,TGTGCCAGCATGAGCGTGCATGGGGGAGAGCAGTTCTTC,CASMSVHGGEQFF
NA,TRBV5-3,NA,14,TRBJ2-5,TGTGTCAGCAGTGCGGACTATTCTGAAGAGACCCAGTACTTC,CVSSADYSEETQYF
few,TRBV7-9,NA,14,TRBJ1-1,TGTGCCAGCAGCGAGGGGGGGGGGAACACTGAAGCTTTCTTT,CASSEGGGNTEAFF
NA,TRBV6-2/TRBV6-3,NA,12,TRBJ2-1,TGTGCCAGCAACTACGGGCCCAATGAGCAGTTCTTC,CASNYGPNEQFF
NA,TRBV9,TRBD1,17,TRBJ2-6,TGTGCCAGTTCAGACAGGGTTTTCATCTCTGGGGCCAACGTCCTGACTTTC,CASSDRVFISGANVLTF
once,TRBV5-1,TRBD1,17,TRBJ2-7,TGCGCCAGCAGCACCCCACTCGGGACAGGGGACTCCTACGAGCAGTACTTC,CASSTPLGTGDSYEQYF
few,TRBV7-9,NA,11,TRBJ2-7,TGTGCCAGCGTAAGTTCCTACGAGCAGTACTTC,CASVSSYEQYF
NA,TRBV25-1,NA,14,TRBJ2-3,TGTGCCAGCGGGAAAGCGGATTTCACAGATACGCAGTATTTT,CASGKADFTDTQYF
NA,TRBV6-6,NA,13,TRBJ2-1,TGTGCCAGCAGTACGGGACTGCTCCTAGGGCAGTTCTTC,CASSTGLLLGQFF